These 18 T cell receptor beta chains originate from one sample sequenced in a study of blood T cell repertoires in COVID-19. Sequenced by immunoSEQ multiplex PCR; TCRdb stores in-frame clones only, minus some. The sample yields some 350,000 clones, around 89% seen once. Sequenced material: PBMCs or T cells enriched from blood (not recorded which). The receptors originated from a man aged 18 to 29 who had recovered from COVID-19.

The chain employs TRBV7-9 and TRBJ2-7; 7 bases are a match to TRBD2. CDR1 SEHNR and CDR2 FQNEAQ come from the germline V gene (reference sequence). J was trimmed by 4 bases and V by 5 bases; bases with no gene match: 11. CDR3 length: 15 residues. In nucleotides, the CDR3 is TGTGCCAGCAGCCCACCCCGGGGCGGGAGTTACGAGCAGTACTTC. This translates into CASSPPRGGSYEQYF. Full variable domain (rest looked up from reference TRBV7-9 and TRBJ2-7): DTGVSQNPRHKITKRGQNVTFRCDPISEHNRLYWYRQTLGQGPEFLTYFQNEAQLEKSRLLSDRFSAERPKGSFSTLEIQRTEQGDSAMYLCASSPPRGGSYEQYFGPGTRLTVT.

This rearrangement joins TRBV10-3 to TRBJ1-3; D ambiguous. Trimming took off 3 bases at V and 3 bases at J, with 12 bases between the two ends. CDR3 length equals 15 residues. Germline V CDR1 and CDR2: ENHRY, SYGVKD. This CDR3 reads CAISESGVLGNTIYF. DNA of the CDR3: TGTGCCATCAGTGAATCCGGAGTACTTGGAAACACCATATATTTT.

The CDR3 DNA reads as TGTGCCAGTAGCGGGACTAGCGGGACTCGGGCTCACGAGCAGTACTTC. This sequence encodes CASSGTSGTRAHEQYF. This rearrangement joins TRBV19 to TRBJ2-7, with 13 bases identical to TRBD2. CDR1 and CDR2 from the germline V gene are LNHDA and SQIVND (reference sequence). The V gene end was trimmed by 6 bases and the J gene end by 5 bases; junction bases not matched to a gene: 10. CDR3 size: 16 residues.

CDR3 amino acids: CASSPRGGAGELFF. The DNA of the CDR3 is TGTGCCAGCTCACCGAGAGGGGGTGCCGGGGAGCTGTTTTTT. This sequence joins TRBV18 and TRBJ2-2; maybe TRBD1 (6 bases). V was pared by 3 bases and J by 6 bases, with 11 bases between. Germline V gives CDR1 KGHSH, CDR2 LQKENI. There are 14 residues in the CDR3. Full variable domain (rest looked up from reference TRBV18 and TRBJ2-2): NAGVMQNPRHLVRRRGQEARLRCSPMKGHSHVYWYRQLPEEGLKFMVYLQKENIIDESGMPKERFSAEFPKEGPSILRIQQVVRGDSAAYFCASSPRGGAGELFFGEGSRLTVL.

This chain connects TRBV6-5 to TRBJ2-2; D might be TRBD1 (6 bases). The length of the CDR3 is 15 residues. The V gene lost 7 bases and the J gene lost 6 bases, with 18 bases spanning the gap. The V gene's germline CDR1 is MNHEY and CDR2 SVGAGI. The CDR3 loop is CASTLTGSGAGELFF. CDR3 bases: TGTGCCAGCACCCTTACAGGGAGTGGGGCCGGGGAGCTGTTTTTT.

This clone came up once. The CDR3 is CASSPRGGTSGGNEQFF. The CDR3 DNA sequence: TGTGCCAGCAGCCCACGCGGTGGGACTAGCGGGGGGAATGAGCAGTTCTTC. The chain couples TRBV11-3 to TRBJ2-1; 15 bases are a match to TRBD2. CDR3 size: 17 residues. J was trimmed by 7 bases and V by 5 bases; bases with no gene match: 9. Germline values: CDR1 SGHNT, CDR2 YENEEA. Full variable domain (rest looked up from reference TRBV11-3 and TRBJ2-1): EAGVVQSPRYKIIEKKQPVAFWCNPISGHNTLYWYLQNLGQGPELLIRYENEEAVDDSQLPKDRFSAERLKGVDSTLKIQPAELGDSAVYLCASSPRGGTSGGNEQFFGPGTRLTVL.

The V and J genes are TRBV7-9 and TRBJ2-5; D might be TRBD1 (6 bases). CDR1 is SEHNR, CDR2 FQNEAQ, per germline (reference sequence). V lost 5 bases and J lost 2, with 9 bases in between. The CDR3 has 13 amino acids. This CDR3 reads CASSAGEQETQYF. DNA of the CDR3: TGTGCCAGCAGCGCAGGGGAACAAGAGACCCAGTACTTC.

The V call is TRBV18, the J call TRBJ2-6; D remains unclear. Trimming removed 3 bases at V and 0 bases at J, with 12 bases between. The CDR3 runs 17 residues. In germline, CDR1 is KGHSH, CDR2 LQKENI. In nucleotides, the CDR3 is TGTGCCAGCTCACCTTTTACGTCCTACTCTGGGGCCAACGTCCTGACTTTC. It specifies CASSPFTSYSGANVLTF.

The J gene is TRBJ2-1, the V gene TRBV6-5; 7 nucleotides agree with TRBD2. V shed 6 bases, J shed 6 bases, and the junction held 11 bases outside the gene matches. This CDR3 contains 15 residues. Germline V gene lookup returns CDR1 MNHEY and CDR2 SVGAGI. DNA for the CDR3: TGTGCCAGCAGCCGGGTAATGGGAGGGGCCAATGAGCAGTTCTTC. This codes for CASSRVMGGANEQFF.

The chain joins TRBV28 to TRBJ2-3, with 8 bases that match TRBD2. CDR1 and CDR2 (germline): MDHEN, SYDVKM. The CDR3 runs to 12 residues. Trimming took 5 bases from V and 12 from J; bases not matched to a gene: 7. As DNA, the CDR3 is TGTGCCAGCAGTCAATCAGCGGGAGCTCAGTATTTT. This gives the protein CASSQSAGAQYF.

The chain is built from TRBV6-5 and TRBJ1-2, with D unresolved. CDR1 MNHEY and CDR2 SVGAGI come from the germline V gene. V shed 10 bases and J shed 4 bases, with 16 bases lying between them. The CDR3 consists of 13 residues. The CDR3 reads CATLGQRPYGYTF. The CDR3 nucleotides read TGTGCCACCCTTGGGCAGAGACCCTATGGCTACACCTTC.

The chain links TRBV20-1 to TRBJ2-1; tentatively, D is TRBD1 (6 bases). Germline V gene data show CDR1 as DFQATT and CDR2 as SNEGSKA (reference sequence). This CDR3 is 9 amino acids long. The CDR3 sequence: CRDSNEQFF. The CDR3 bases are TGCAGGGACAGCAATGAGCAGTTCTTC.

This chain links TRBV19 with TRBJ2-1; 8 positions agree with TRBD1. The V and J ends lost 4 bases and 9 bases, in that order; junction bases with no gene match: 14. There are 16 residues in the CDR3. Germline loops: CDR1 LNHDA, CDR2 SQIVND (reference sequence). The CDR3 is CASSTPSGTGGGEQFF. The CDR3 DNA sequence: TGTGCCAGTAGTACCCCCTCCGGGACAGGAGGGGGTGAGCAGTTCTTC. Drawing the rest from reference TRBV19 and TRBJ2-1, the complete variable domain is DGGITQSPKYLFRKEGQNVTLSCEQNLNHDAMYWYRQDPGQGLRLIYYSQIVNDFQKGDIAEGYSVSREKKESFPLTVTSAQKNPTAFYLCASSTPSGTGGGEQFFGPGTRLTVL.

This chain uses TRBV9 with TRBJ1-2; 7 bases map to TRBD1. Per germline, CDR1 SGDLS and CDR2 YYNGEE. Losses at the gene ends were 0 bases for V and 3 bases for J; bases not matched to a gene: 5. The CDR3 sequence is 15 residues long. CDR3 residues: CASSVAGQFDYGYTF. The CDR3 DNA is TGTGCCAGCAGCGTAGCGGGACAGTTTGACTATGGCTACACCTTC.

The chain recombines TRBV4-1 with TRBJ1-2, with D hard to call. Germline V gene data show CDR1 as MGHRA and CDR2 as YSYEKL. The CDR3 covers 13 residues. Trimming removed 1 base from V and 7 bases from J, with 10 bases in between. CDR3 in amino acids: CASSQVGGRGYTF. CDR3 DNA sequence: TGCGCCAGCAGCCAAGTAGGCGGTCGTGGCTACACCTTC.

The V call is TRBV29-1, the J call TRBJ2-7; D perhaps matches TRBD2 (5 bases). CDR3 length: 13 residues. V dropped 6 bases and J dropped 0 bases, with 12 bases sitting between them. Germline V gives CDR1 SQVTM, CDR2 ANQGSEA. CDR3 DNA: TGCAGCGTCGTCTTCCGGGACTCCTACGAGCAGTACTTC. This translates into CSVVFRDSYEQYF.

The rearrangement links TRBV29-1 to TRBJ1-2; unclear D gene. Trimming pared 3 bases from V and 3 bases from J, leaving 20 bases between. The CDR3 contains 16 residues. CDR1 is SQVTM and CDR2 is ANQGSEA in the germline V gene. The CDR3 loop is CSVDNFVFEGHYGYTF. CDR3 sequence (DNA): TGCAGCGTTGATAATTTTGTTTTTGAGGGCCACTATGGCTACACCTTC.

The rearrangement joins TRBV7-3 to TRBJ1-1; weak D call: TRBD1 (5 bases). Trimming took 5 bases from V and 0 from J, leaving 13 bases between them. The CDR3 has 15 amino acids. In germline, CDR1 is SGHTA, CDR2 FQGTGA. CDR3 residues: CASSQGRGMNTEAFF. Written as DNA, the CDR3 is TGTGCCAGCAGCCAAGGGAGGGGTATGAACACTGAAGCTTTCTTT.